Listed below are T cell receptor beta chains from one sample, sequenced in a study of yellow fever vaccine responses in identical twins. TCRdb recomputed calls from the RT-PCR reads with MiXCR, one row per CDR3 protein. The sample carries some 2,400 distinct CDR3 sequences, over 75% recorded once. The material sequenced was T cells from blood (PBMCs), unsorted or a sorted subset (not recorded which), taken before or after yellow fever vaccination (not recorded which). Receptor source: a young woman who received the yellow fever vaccine. The CDR3 runs from the conserved cysteine through the conserved F or W. Each record gives: CDR3 protein, CDR3 DNA, V gene, J gene, clone size, D gene. The D gene is left open where the match is weak. Clone size is shown for a subset of rows, as once, few, many or a class of expanded clone.

CASSGPGTLPSRAYNEQFF	TGTGCCAGCAGCGGGCCCGGGACTCTGCCGTCCAGAGCCTACAATGAGCAGTTCTTC	TRBV12-3/TRBV12-4	TRBJ2-1	NA	NA
CASSLGPNSGEQYF	TGTGCCAGCAGTTTGGGGCCTAACTCGGGGGAGCAGTACTTC	TRBV12-3/TRBV12-4	TRBJ2-7	NA	NA
CSARDMGRGADTQYF	TGCAGTGCTAGAGATATGGGGAGGGGGGCAGATACGCAGTATTTT	TRBV20-1	TRBJ2-3	NA	NA
CASSQDLLAGFNEQFF	TGTGCCAGCAGCCAAGATCTACTAGCGGGATTTAATGAGCAGTTCTTC	TRBV4-2	TRBJ2-1	NA	TRBD2
CATSSYRGKNTEAFF	TGTGCCACCAGCAGCTACCGAGGGAAGAACACTGAAGCTTTCTTT	TRBV15	TRBJ1-1	NA	NA
CASSRDRPELPGANVLTF	TGTGCCAGCAGCCGGGACAGGCCCGAGCTCCCTGGGGCCAACGTCCTGACTTTC	TRBV11-1	TRBJ2-6	NA	TRBD1
CASSTTGNQPQHF	TGTGCCAGTAGTACGACGGGGAATCAGCCCCAGCATTTT	TRBV19	TRBJ1-5	NA	NA
CASSPGRMADTQYF	TGTGCCAGCTCACCAGGGAGGATGGCAGATACGCAGTATTTT	TRBV18	TRBJ2-3	NA	NA
CASRSQQGNTEAFF	TGTGCCAGCAGAAGCCAACAGGGGAACACTGAAGCTTTCTTT	TRBV6-1	TRBJ1-1	NA	NA
CASSRGLNTEAFF	TGTGCCAGCAGCAGGGGGTTGAACACTGAAGCTTTCTTT	TRBV28	TRBJ1-1	NA	TRBD1
CASNSGGLNEQFF	TGTGCCAGCAACAGCGGGGGGCTCAATGAGCAGTTCTTC	TRBV6-1	TRBJ2-1	NA	TRBD2
CASSQGAGGYTEAFF	TGCGCCAGCAGCCAAGGTGCAGGGGGTTACACTGAAGCTTTCTTT	TRBV4-1	TRBJ1-1	few	TRBD1
CASSPGGLTEAFF	TGTGCCAGCAGCCCAGGCGGGCTAACTGAAGCTTTCTTT	TRBV7-6	TRBJ1-1	few	NA
CASSPWTGDQPQHF	TGTGCCAGCAGCCCCTGGACCGGGGATCAGCCCCAGCATTTT	TRBV11-1	TRBJ1-5	NA	NA
CASSLRTLGMQETQYF	TGTGCCAGCTCACTAAGGACATTGGGAATGCAAGAGACCCAGTACTTC	TRBV18	TRBJ2-5	NA	NA
CASSSGVWYGYTF	TGTGCCAGCAGCTCGGGGGTATGGTATGGCTACACCTTC	TRBV2	TRBJ1-2	NA	NA
CASSQAGGPYEQFF	TGTGCCAGCAGCCAAGCGGGAGGGCCGTATGAGCAGTTCTTC	TRBV3-1	TRBJ2-1	NA	TRBD2
CASSLGGGGASGELFF	TGTGCCAGCAGTTTAGGTGGCGGGGGGGCCTCCGGGGAGCTGTTTTTT	TRBV28	TRBJ2-2	NA	TRBD2
CASSQAGGGWGTEAFF	TGCGCCAGCAGCCAAGCTGGCGGGGGATGGGGCACTGAAGCTTTCTTT	TRBV4-3	TRBJ1-1	few	NA
CASSLLNTEAFF	TGTGCCAGCAGCCTATTGAACACTGAAGCTTTCTTT	TRBV11-2	TRBJ1-1	NA	NA
CAISESEGGTEAFF	TGTGCCATCAGTGAGTCGGAGGGGGGCACTGAAGCTTTCTTT	TRBV10-3	TRBJ1-1	NA	NA
CASSWDSGAYNEQFF	TGTGCCAGCAGCTGGGATAGCGGAGCTTACAATGAGCAGTTCTTC	TRBV7-3	TRBJ2-1	NA	NA
CASSDPGRSSYEQYF	TGTGCCAGCAGTGACCCGGGACGGAGCTCCTACGAGCAGTACTTC	TRBV6-4	TRBJ2-7	NA	NA
CASNRGTEHSNQPQHF	TGTGCCAGCAACAGGGGAACAGAACATAGCAATCAGCCCCAGCATTTT	TRBV21-1	TRBJ1-5	NA	NA
CASTVGQLGSGNTIYF	TGCGCCAGCACCGTAGGACAGTTGGGCTCTGGAAACACCATATATTTT	TRBV5-1	TRBJ1-3	NA	NA
CASSQPTPGYYGYTF	TGCGCCAGCAGCCAGCCTACCCCAGGGTACTATGGCTACACCTTC	TRBV4-1	TRBJ1-2	few	NA
CASSLWGRSSNQPQHF	TGTGCCAGCAGTTTATGGGGGCGATCGAGCAATCAGCCCCAGCATTTT	TRBV12-3/TRBV12-4	TRBJ1-5	NA	NA
CASSQSFSQDQETQYF	TGCGCCAGCAGTCAATCCTTCTCCCAAGACCAAGAGACCCAGTACTTC	TRBV23-1	TRBJ2-5	NA	NA
CASSLQAQETQYF	TGTGCCAGCAGTTTACAGGCCCAAGAGACCCAGTACTTC	TRBV12-3/TRBV12-4	TRBJ2-5	NA	NA
CASSKRGQDPYEQYF	TGTGCCAGCAGTAAAAGGGGTCAGGATCCCTACGAGCAGTACTTC	TRBV12-3/TRBV12-4	TRBJ2-7	NA	NA
CASSLESRNYGYTF	TGTGCCAGCAGCTTAGAATCGCGGAACTATGGCTACACCTTC	TRBV11-2	TRBJ1-2	NA	NA
CASSLGTPNNEQFF	TGTGCCAGCAGTTTAGGGACCCCAAACAATGAGCAGTTCTTC	TRBV12-3/TRBV12-4	TRBJ2-1	NA	NA